The rows below give T cell receptor beta chains drawn from one sample of a study of identical twins. TCRdb fed the 5' RACE reads into MiXCR, producing one record per CDR3 protein. The sample has approximately 1.8 million distinct CDR3 sequences, under 35% seen once. Material: cord blood. The receptors stem from a newborn girl in good health. Both conserved end residues are part of each CDR3. The size of a clone is reported for some rows only, either as once, few or many, or as a class for expanded clones.

V gene: TRBV20-1; clone size: few; CDR3 protein: CSASSSGVANTGELFF
V gene: TRBV2; clone size: .; CDR3 protein: CASSDPGGGYGYTF
V gene: TRBV6-1; clone size: .; CDR3 protein: CASKGADTENSPLHF
V gene: TRBV11-2; clone size: few; CDR3 protein: CASSKGPTYSGANVLTF
V gene: TRBV2; clone size: .; CDR3 protein: CASSEGRGQETQYF
V gene: TRBV4-1; clone size: .; CDR3 protein: CASSQRLTGRNQPQHF
V gene: TRBV10-3; clone size: .; CDR3 protein: CAISESIYGTRSTDTQYF
V gene: TRBV20-1; clone size: .; CDR3 protein: CSAREEGGGFTDTQYF
V gene: TRBV6-1; clone size: .; CDR3 protein: CASSLRDWQETQYF
V gene: TRBV6-1; clone size: few; CDR3 protein: CASKNRGTPLYGYTF
V gene: TRBV7-2; clone size: .; CDR3 protein: CASSLGGTGGTSGRYNEQFF
V gene: TRBV5-1; clone size: .; CDR3 protein: CASSGGSGGENQPQHF
V gene: TRBV13; clone size: .; CDR3 protein: CASSPRAGVDEQYF
V gene: TRBV5-6; clone size: .; CDR3 protein: CASSSLTLEQFF
V gene: TRBV21-1; clone size: .; CDR3 protein: CASSKTDSYNEQFF
V gene: TRBV3-1; clone size: few; CDR3 protein: CASSRGLARRQETQYF
V gene: TRBV5-1; clone size: .; CDR3 protein: CASSLVPSGGVWSSYNEQYF
V gene: TRBV10-3; clone size: few; CDR3 protein: CAISESGMQYYGYTF
V gene: TRBV2; clone size: .; CDR3 protein: CASSHRVTQYF
V gene: TRBV28; clone size: many; CDR3 protein: CASTGGTEAFF
V gene: TRBV20-1; clone size: once; CDR3 protein: CSLTDRGSYGYTF
V gene: TRBV12-3/TRBV12-4; clone size: .; CDR3 protein: CASSRQGTNRGNTIYF
V gene: TRBV20-1; clone size: few; CDR3 protein: CSAREWSGILSYNEQFF
V gene: TRBV11-1; clone size: few; CDR3 protein: CASSLRTSGSHEQYF
V gene: TRBV29-1; clone size: once; CDR3 protein: CRAQGLYGYTF
V gene: TRBV2; clone size: .; CDR3 protein: CASSETRGAEKLFF
V gene: TRBV6-1; clone size: once; CDR3 protein: CASSEALAGELFF
V gene: TRBV12-3/TRBV12-4; clone size: many; CDR3 protein: CASSLGAGQPQHF
V gene: TRBV28; clone size: few; CDR3 protein: CASGTGTSGTNEQFF
V gene: TRBV4-1; clone size: few; CDR3 protein: CASSQDEWRFNEQFF
V gene: TRBV4-1; clone size: .; CDR3 protein: CASSQGEVSWNEQFF
V gene: TRBV28; clone size: .; CDR3 protein: CASSLGAAGGTPLHF
V gene: TRBV6-1; clone size: .; CDR3 protein: CASSEALGWAAATDTQYF
V gene: TRBV7-9; clone size: .; CDR3 protein: CASSLAAGMMIEQYF
V gene: TRBV25-1; clone size: .; CDR3 protein: CASSVLQAHTEAFF
V gene: TRBV5-1; clone size: .; CDR3 protein: CASSLRDVNTEAFF
V gene: TRBV10-3; clone size: few; CDR3 protein: CAISGLGYEQYF
V gene: TRBV20-1; clone size: few; CDR3 protein: CSARDQRGGSSYNEQFF
V gene: TRBV11-2; clone size: few; CDR3 protein: CASSLDPRGAETQYF
V gene: TRBV5-6; clone size: once; CDR3 protein: CASSFSSTEAFF
V gene: TRBV3-1; clone size: few; CDR3 protein: CASSQALAGGHIDYNEQFF
V gene: TRBV12-3/TRBV12-4; clone size: .; CDR3 protein: CASGSLDYEQYF
V gene: TRBV6-1; clone size: once; CDR3 protein: CASSSHRDRIRAGELFF
V gene: TRBV10-3; clone size: .; CDR3 protein: CAISFDGGSQSYEQYF
V gene: TRBV20-1; clone size: many; CDR3 protein: CSCRGNGYTF
V gene: TRBV29-1; clone size: .; CDR3 protein: CSVEGASGELFF
V gene: TRBV6-4; clone size: .; CDR3 protein: CASSQLSSVGAYNEQYF
V gene: TRBV27; clone size: .; CDR3 protein: CASSLLLAGGLRGTNEQFF
V gene: TRBV5-1; clone size: many; CDR3 protein: CASSLHAGDNEQFF
V gene: TRBV7-6; clone size: .; CDR3 protein: CASSLLGLVTYNEQFF
V gene: TRBV10-3; clone size: .; CDR3 protein: CAISGGSGGRSYEQYF
V gene: TRBV6-5; clone size: .; CDR3 protein: CASSFSRSGIFTDTQYF
V gene: TRBV7-6; clone size: .; CDR3 protein: CANSRTSNTEAFF
V gene: TRBV20-1; clone size: .; CDR3 protein: CSANRPVYGYTF
V gene: TRBV27; clone size: .; CDR3 protein: CASSLYGRGETQYF
V gene: TRBV20-1; clone size: many; CDR3 protein: CSVTGRGNYGYTF
V gene: TRBV20-1; clone size: few; CDR3 protein: CSARRVNQETQYF
V gene: TRBV20-1; clone size: few; CDR3 protein: CSVGGELDVIVETQYF